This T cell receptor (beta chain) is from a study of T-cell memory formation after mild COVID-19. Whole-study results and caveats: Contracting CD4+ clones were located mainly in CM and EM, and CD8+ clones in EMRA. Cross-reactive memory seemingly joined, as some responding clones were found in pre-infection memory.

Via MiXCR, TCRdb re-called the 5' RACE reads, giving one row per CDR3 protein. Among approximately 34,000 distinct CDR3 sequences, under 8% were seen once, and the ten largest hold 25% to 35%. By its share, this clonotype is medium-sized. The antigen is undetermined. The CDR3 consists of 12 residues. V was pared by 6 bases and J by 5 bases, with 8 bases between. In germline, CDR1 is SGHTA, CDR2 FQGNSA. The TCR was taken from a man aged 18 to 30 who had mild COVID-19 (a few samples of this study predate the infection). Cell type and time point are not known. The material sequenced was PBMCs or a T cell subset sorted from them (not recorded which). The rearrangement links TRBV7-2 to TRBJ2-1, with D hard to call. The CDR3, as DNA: TGTGCCAGCAGTGGACGGCACAATGAGCAGTTCTTC. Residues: CASSGRHNEQFF.